This T cell receptor beta chain was found in a study of CD8+ T cells in alopecia areata. RNA extraction and reverse transcription yielded cDNA as sequencing template. Sequencing used immunoSEQ multiplex PCR; TCRdb keeps in-frame clones, though not all of them. The sample lists hundreds of thousands of clones, approximately 61% occurring once. PBMCs were stained for CD3, CD4 and CD8, and CD4+ and CD8+ T cells were sorted. The CDR3 has 12 residues. The germline gives CDR1 SQVTM, CDR2 ANQGSEA. V was clipped by 2 bases and J by 2 bases, with 4 bases between them. On this clone: Its antigen is still unknown.

Findings and limits, study-wide: Resident alphabeta T-cell populations of normal skin are likewise subject to sequencing in scalp samples.

This receptor was identified in a human donor with alopecia areata. The V and J genes are TRBV29-1 and TRBJ1-3, with unresolved D. Sequenced here: CD4+ T cells sorted from blood, sampled at week 0. CDR3 bases: TGCAGCGTTGAAATCCCTGGAAACACCATATATTTT. Translating it yields CSVEIPGNTIYF.